This record covers a single TCR beta chain. The antigen remains undetermined. The data were taken from a study of blood T cells in healthy people across ages. Study-level points and caveats: There were more naive CD4+ cells and higher diversity in long-lived donors than in aged donors.

Staff drew approximately 9.7 milliliters of peripheral blood from each donor. CDR1 is ENHRY, CDR2 SYGVKD, per germline. The CDR3 consists of 12 residues. The V and J ends lost 8 bases and 9 bases, in that order; junction bases with no gene match: 7. The second PCR ran roughly 7 to 12 cycles with a sample-barcoded 5' primer and J-beta primers. Each CDR3 protein gets one entry after TCRdb re-called the 5' RACE reads with MiXCR. The top ten hold about 4% of the sample, which has some 1.5 million distinct CDR3 sequences, 42% seen once. The receptor comes from a woman aged 18-29 years in good health. Specimen: blood. The rearrangement uses TRBV10-3 and TRBJ2-1; the match to TRBD2 covers 7 bases. CDR3 amino acids: CAISAGTTEQFF. CDR3 DNA sequence: TGTGCCATCTCAGCGGGGACGACTGAGCAGTTCTTC.